Below, 29 T cell receptor beta chains from the same sample are listed, as sequenced in a study of blood T cell repertoires in COVID-19. TCRdb's table, derived via immunoSEQ multiplex PCR, lists solely in-frame clones and lacks some. Of roughly 140,000 clones listed, 65% to 90% are singletons. The material sequenced was peripheral blood. All receptors come from a woman aged 45 to 65 with acute or convalescent COVID-19.

This clone was detected once. The rearrangement joins TRBV3-1 (or the pseudogene TRBV3-2) to TRBJ1-2; D is unresolved. CDR3 length: 14 residues. Trimming stripped 8 bases from V and 2 bases from J, with 15 bases between. CDR1 is LGHDT and CDR2 is YNNKEL in the germline V gene (reference sequence). The CDR3 protein is CASSVGFENYGYTF. The CDR3 DNA reads TGTGCCAGCTCTGTCGGGTTTGAGAACTATGGCTACACCTTC.

This clone was observed a handful of times. This rearrangement joins TRBV5-1 to TRBJ2-7; D is perhaps TRBD2 (6 bases). Trimming removed 5 bases from V and 2 bases from J, with 14 bases in between. The CDR3 has 14 amino acids. Germline CDR1 and CDR2: SGHRS and YFSETQ. The CDR3: CASRVSGITYEQYF. In DNA form, the CDR3 reads TGCGCCAGCAGGGTTAGCGGAATCACCTACGAGCAGTACTTC.

V is TRBV7-2 and J is TRBJ2-7, with D possibly matching TRBD2 (6 bases). V was clipped by 1 base and J by 6 bases, with 13 bases between them. Germline CDR1 SGHTA, CDR2 FQGNSA. This CDR3 has 14 residues. The CDR3 nucleotides are TGTGCCAGCAGCTTAGTGTGGGAGCGGGTCGAGCAGTACTTC. Translation gives CASSLVWERVEQYF.

The genes are TRBV4-3 and TRBJ1-4; weak D call: TRBD1 (6 bases). Trimming removed 1 base from V and 11 bases from J, with 11 bases in between. Germline values: CDR1 LGHNA, CDR2 YSLEER. This CDR3 is 13 amino acids long. Here the CDR3 reads CASSQGRGQKLFF. Written as DNA, the CDR3 is TGCGCCAGCAGCCAAGGCAGGGGTCAGAAACTGTTTTTT.

The count of this clone is one. V is TRBV18 and J is TRBJ1-2, with 7 bases identical to TRBD1. CDR3 size: 14 residues. V shed 2 bases, J shed 4 bases, and the junction held 4 bases outside the gene matches. In germline, CDR1 is KGHSH, CDR2 LQKENI. Here the CDR3 reads CASSPGTEGYGYTF. CDR3 nucleotides: TGTGCCAGCTCACCAGGGACAGAAGGCTATGGCTACACCTTC.

As DNA, the CDR3 is TGTGCCAGCAGCCCCCGACAGGGGGCCACCGGGGAGCTGTTTTTT. Protein sequence: CASSPRQGATGELFF. This chain uses TRBV7-2 with TRBJ2-2; 10 bases line up with TRBD1. CDR1 and CDR2 from the germline V gene are SGHTA and FQGNSA. The CDR3 is 15 amino acids. Losses at the gene ends were 5 bases for V and 4 bases for J; bases not matched to a gene: 4.

V and J are TRBV28 and TRBJ1-1, with 11 bases that match TRBD1. Germline CDR1 reads MDHEN; CDR2 reads SYDVKM. Trimming cost V 5 bases and J 5 bases; bases outside gene matches: 10. The CDR3 is 16 amino acids. In DNA, the CDR3 is TGTGCCAGCAGTCCACTCCCCGGGACAGGGGGGACTGAAGCTTTCTTT. It encodes CASSPLPGTGGTEAFF.

The V gene is TRBV19, the J gene TRBJ2-2, with TRBD1 matching over 10 bases. Trimming cost V 5 bases and J 4 bases; bases outside gene matches: 1. The CDR3 spans 14 residues. Germline V gene lookup returns CDR1 LNHDA and CDR2 SQIVND (reference sequence). The CDR3 DNA sequence: TGTGCCAGTAGTGGGGACAGGGGCACCGGGGAGCTGTTTTTT. Translating gives CASSGDRGTGELFF.

The V gene is TRBV2, the J gene TRBJ2-3; 9 nucleotides align to TRBD2. V gave up 8 bases and J gave up 3 bases; unmatched junction bases: 6. The length of the CDR3 is 14 residues. Germline CDR1 SNHLY, CDR2 FYNNEI. The CDR3 DNA is TGTGCCAGCGGGCGGGAGGGGGTGACAGATACGCAGTATTTT. Translation gives CASGREGVTDTQYF.

The chain combines TRBV7-8 with TRBJ2-2; 7 bases line up with TRBD1. With 5 bases clipped from V and 7 bases from J, the junction kept 4 bases outside the gene matches. Germline CDR1 reads SGHVS; CDR2 reads FQNEAQ. CDR3 length: 13 amino acids. CDR3 nucleotides: TGTGCCAGCAGCGTCGACAGGGTCGGGGAGCTGTTTTTT. Translated: CASSVDRVGELFF.

The chain uses TRBV18 and TRBJ2-7; D is unresolved. The germline gives CDR1 KGHSH, CDR2 LQKENI. There are 12 residues in the CDR3. V was shortened by 4 bases and J by 4 bases, with 8 bases between the two germline ends. CDR3 residues: CASSREIYEQYF. Here the CDR3 DNA reads TGTGCCAGCTCACGAGAGATTTACGAGCAGTACTTC.

The genes are TRBV3-1 (or the pseudogene TRBV3-2) and TRBJ1-1; D gene ambiguous. The length of the CDR3 is 13 residues. V was pared by 0 bases and J by 11 bases, with 13 bases between. The germline V gene has CDR1 LGHDT and CDR2 YNNKEL (reference sequence). The CDR3 is CASSQDVGGGAFF. The CDR3 coding sequence is TGTGCCAGCAGCCAAGATGTGGGAGGCGGCGCTTTCTTT.

A few counts support this clone. The chain couples TRBV5-8 to TRBJ2-7; D possibly corresponds to TRBD1 (5 bases). The ends were cut back, 3 bases at V and 7 bases at J, with 26 bases in the middle. This CDR3 comprises 17 residues. The germline gives CDR1 SGHTS, CDR2 YDEGEE. CDR3 DNA: TGTGCCAGCAGCTCGCAGTTCACTATTGGGGCCTTGAAGGAGCAGTACTTC. Translating gives CASSSQFTIGALKEQYF.

The chain uses TRBV4-2 and TRBJ1-2; D gene ambiguous. CDR1 is LGHNA, CDR2 YNFKEQ, per germline. Between the trimmed V and J ends, which lost 3 bases and 7 bases, there was a span of 9 bases. This CDR3 is 12 amino acids long. For the CDR3, the DNA is TGTGCCAGCAGCCAGGAACTATTTGGCTACACCTTC. The encoded protein is CASSQELFGYTF.

This chain links TRBV19 with TRBJ1-2; TRBD1 might be the D (5 bases). CDR1 LNHDA and CDR2 SQIVND come from the germline V gene (reference sequence). CDR3 size: 13 residues. V was trimmed by 7 bases and J by 4 bases, leaving 13 bases between them. CDR3 nucleotides: TGTGCCAGTACCCTGGAGGGGACCTATGGCTACACCTTC. Its protein is CASTLEGTYGYTF.

The gene calls are TRBV11-2 and TRBJ1-2, with 9 bases that match TRBD1. V was clipped by 0 bases and J by 4 bases; unmatched bases: 6. From germline, CDR1 is SGHAT and CDR2 FQNNGV. The CDR3 is 16 amino acids. CDR3 amino acids: CASSLDSGTGIYGYTF. The CDR3 DNA reads TGTGCCAGCAGCTTAGATTCGGGGACAGGGATCTATGGCTACACCTTC.

The chain recombines TRBV6-2 or TRBV6-3 with TRBJ1-5, with 7 nucleotides matching TRBD1. The CDR3 is made up of 16 amino acids. Trimming cost V 6 bases and J 6 bases; bases outside gene matches: 14. CDR1 and CDR2 (germline): MNHEY, SVGEGT. CDR3 sequence reads: CASSRRGPTDGQPQHF. CDR3 DNA: TGTGCCAGCAGCCGAAGGGGGCCGACAGACGGTCAGCCCCAGCATTTT.

The gene calls are TRBV6-5 and TRBJ1-5; 8 bases are shared with TRBD1. CDR1 is MNHEY, CDR2 SVGAGI, per germline. There are 16 residues in the CDR3. V dropped 3 bases and J dropped 0; count of bases not matched to a gene: 4. This CDR3 reads CASSYMDRASNQPQHF. In DNA form, the CDR3 reads TGTGCCAGCAGTTATATGGACAGGGCTAGCAATCAGCCCCAGCATTTT.

The chain carries TRBV24-1 and TRBJ1-5; 8 nucleotides align to TRBD1. The CDR3 has 14 residues. Germline values: CDR1 KGHDR, CDR2 SFDVKD. The ends lost 9 bases at V and 5 bases at J; junction bases unmatched: 8. The CDR3 coding sequence is TGTGCCACCTCAGGGGGCGCGGGGCATCAGCCCCAGCATTTT. The encoded protein is CATSGGAGHQPQHF.

This clone was detected a few times. The V gene is TRBV7-9, the J gene TRBJ2-7; TRBD2 matches 9 bases. CDR1 is SEHNR and CDR2 is FQNEAQ in the germline V gene (reference sequence). J gave up 5 bases and V 5 bases, and 7 bases lay outside the gene matches. The CDR3 loop spans 14 amino acids. CDR3 DNA: TGTGCCAGCAGCACGCTACTAGCGGGCCACGAGCAGTACTTC. Translated, it gives CASSTLLAGHEQYF.

This chain connects TRBV2 to TRBJ2-7; 10 nucleotides align to TRBD2. The CDR3 loop spans 14 amino acids. CDR1 and CDR2 from the germline V gene are SNHLY and FYNNEI. V trimming: 6 bases; J trimming: 3 bases; junction bases outside the gene matches: 5. CDR3 residues: CASRPSGSSYEQYF. The CDR3 coding sequence is TGTGCCAGCAGGCCTAGCGGGAGCAGCTACGAGCAGTACTTC.

Of note for this clone: One end of the junction fails to match germline, which may point to a read error. The DNA of the CDR3 is TGTGCCAGCAGCTTACAGGGGAGACTTAACACCGGGGAGCCGTTTTTT. Protein sequence: CASSLQGRLNTGEPFF. The genes are TRBV7-7 and TRBJ2-2; tentatively, D is TRBD1 (6 bases). Germline lookup yields CDR1 SSHAT and CDR2 FNYEAQ (reference sequence). The CDR3 has 16 residues.

The chain joins TRBV29-1 to TRBJ2-2; D may be TRBD2 (6 bases). CDR3 length: 14 residues. Trimming shortened V by 3 bases and J by 2 bases, and 10 bases separated the two germline ends. CDR1 SQVTM and CDR2 ANQGSEA come from the germline V gene. Written as DNA, the CDR3 is TGCAGCGTTGAGAGGGACTCAAACACCGGGGAGCTGTTTTTT. This translates into CSVERDSNTGELFF.

This clone was observed a single time. V gene TRBV2 combines with J gene TRBJ2-7, with 11 bases lining up with TRBD1. Trimming cost V 0 bases and J 2 bases; bases outside gene matches: 0. This CDR3 comprises 15 residues. Germline CDR1 and CDR2: SNHLY and FYNNEI. The CDR3 sequence is CASSEAGQGAYEQYF. DNA for the CDR3: TGTGCCAGCAGTGAAGCGGGACAGGGGGCCTACGAGCAGTACTTC.

The chain has TRBV5-1 and TRBJ2-1, with 10 bases fitting TRBD2. CDR3 length: 14 amino acids. The V gene end was trimmed by 3 bases and the J gene end by 3 bases; junction bases not matched to a gene: 0. Germline V gene data show CDR1 as SGHRS and CDR2 as YFSETQ. In DNA, the CDR3 is TGCGCCAGCAGCTCTAGCGGGAGCTACAATGAGCAGTTCTTC. Amino acids: CASSSSGSYNEQFF.

The rearrangement links TRBV4-2 to TRBJ1-6; D gene unclear. Trimming shortened V by 2 bases and J by 7 bases, and 18 bases separated the two germline ends. CDR1 LGHNA and CDR2 YNFKEQ come from the germline V gene. The CDR3 loop spans 17 amino acids. This chain's CDR3 is CASSQISTRGGNSPLHF. CDR3 nucleotides: TGTGCCAGCAGCCAAATTTCAACTCGGGGAGGGAATTCACCCCTCCACTTT.

The CDR3 region is CASSPGGAGVYTF. Here the CDR3 DNA reads TGTGCCAGCAGCCCCGGCGGGGCTGGTGTCTACACCTTC. The V gene is TRBV6-6, the J gene TRBJ1-2; the D gene is possibly TRBD1 (5 bases). V lost 6 bases and J lost 10, with 18 bases in between. The CDR3 loop spans 13 amino acids. Germline V lookup: CDR1 MNHNY, CDR2 SVGAGI (reference sequence).

The gene calls are TRBV6-5 and TRBJ1-3; perhaps TRBD1 as D (5 bases). This CDR3 region has 15 residues. The V gene's germline CDR1 is MNHEY and CDR2 SVGAGI. Between the trimmed V and J ends, which lost 7 bases and 0 bases, there was a span of 13 bases. The CDR3 region is CASNPPGNSGNTIYF. DNA for the CDR3: TGTGCCAGCAACCCGCCAGGGAACTCTGGAAACACCATATATTTT.

The chain has TRBV24-1 and TRBJ2-3; TRBD2 aligns across 7 bases. Losses at the gene ends were 2 bases for V and 2 bases for J; bases not matched to a gene: 6. In germline, CDR1 is KGHDR, CDR2 SFDVKD. CDR3 length: 16 amino acids. CDR3 bases: TGTGCCACCAGTGATTGGGGGACTACAAACACAGATACGCAGTATTTT. This encodes CATSDWGTTNTDTQYF.